The 11 T cell receptor beta chains below were found in one sample sequenced in a study of OX40 agonist ivuxolimab in advanced cancers. The method was immunoSEQ multiplex PCR; TCRdb's version includes in-frame clones alone and lacks a portion of them. The sample includes 50,000 or so clones, around 85% of them seen just once. The specimen was CD4+ or CD8+ T cells sorted from blood, collected in a trial of the OX40 agonist ivuxolimab. All receptors derive from an adult with an advanced solid tumor such as melanoma, head and neck, liver or kidney cancer.

The J gene is TRBJ2-7, the V gene TRBV7-9; 7 positions agree with TRBD2. Trimming removed 6 bases from V and 2 bases from J; junction bases left unmatched: 7. CDR3 length equals 14 residues. Germline loops: CDR1 SEHNR, CDR2 FQNEAQ (reference sequence). The DNA of the CDR3 is TGTGCCAGCAGTCCGGGACTAACAGCCTACGAGCAGTACTTC. It specifies CASSPGLTAYEQYF.

This chain joins TRBV4-1 and TRBJ2-4, with TRBD1 identical over 7 bases. This CDR3 contains 16 residues. Germline CDR1 and CDR2: MGHRA and YSYEKL. The trim removed 2 bases at V and 7 bases at J, leaving 11 bases unmatched. This chain's CDR3 is CASSQLGGRGWNIQYF. DNA of the CDR3: TGCGCCAGCAGCCAATTAGGGGGCAGGGGCTGGAACATTCAGTACTTC.

The rearrangement joins TRBV5-1 to TRBJ1-2, with D possibly being TRBD1 (5 bases). There are 14 residues in the CDR3. The germline V gene encodes CDR1 SGHRS and CDR2 YFSETQ. V was cut by 9 bases and J by 1 base, with 16 bases left in between. This CDR3 reads CATGTGNGNYGYTF. As DNA, the CDR3 is TGCGCCACTGGGACCGGGAACGGTAACTATGGCTACACCTTC.

The V gene is TRBV5-4, the J gene TRBJ2-3; D gene uncertain. This CDR3 has 14 amino acids. Germline lookup yields CDR1 SGHNT and CDR2 YYREEE (reference sequence). Trimming took 0 bases from V and 6 from J, leaving 11 bases between them. The CDR3 loop reads CASSLAGFGDTQYF. In nucleotides, the CDR3 is TGTGCCAGCAGCTTGGCCGGGTTTGGGGATACGCAGTATTTT. Full variable domain (remainder filled in from reference TRBV5-4 and TRBJ2-3): ETGVTQSPTHLIKTRGQQVTLRCSSQSGHNTVSWYQQALGQGPQFIFQYYREEENGRGNFPPRFSGLQFPNYSSELNVNALELDDSALYLCASSLAGFGDTQYFGPGTRLTVL.

J is TRBJ2-7 and V is TRBV7-2, with D tentatively TRBD1 (5 bases). Germline V gene lookup returns CDR1 SGHTA and CDR2 FQGNSA. V dropped 3 bases and J dropped 2 bases, with 8 bases sitting between them. The CDR3 length is 13 residues. CDR3 in DNA: TGTGCCAGCAGCTTTGACAGACCCTACGAGCAGTACTTC. This codes for CASSFDRPYEQYF.

The rearrangement joins TRBV7-9 to TRBJ2-5; no clear D gene. V was cut by 2 bases and J by 4 bases, with 5 bases left in between. CDR3 length equals 12 residues. Germline V gives CDR1 SEHNR, CDR2 FQNEAQ (reference sequence). CDR3 sequence reads: CASSLPRETQYF. The CDR3, as DNA: TGTGCCAGCAGCTTACCTAGAGAGACCCAGTACTTC. The full variable domain, rest sourced from reference TRBV7-9 and TRBJ2-5, is DTGVSQNPRHKITKRGQNVTFRCDPISEHNRLYWYRQTLGQGPEFLTYFQNEAQLEKSRLLSDRFSAERPKGSFSTLEIQRTEQGDSAMYLCASSLPRETQYFGPGTRLLVL.

The CDR3 coding sequence is TGTGCCAGCAGCTATGACCCCCTTTATTTCTATGGCTACACCTTC. Its translation: CASSYDPLYFYGYTF. The chain combines TRBV7-2 with TRBJ1-2, with unresolved D. The CDR3 extends over 15 amino acids. Trimming took 4 bases from V and 4 from J, leaving 16 bases between them. Germline V gives CDR1 SGHTA, CDR2 FQGNSA.

The chain carries TRBV18 and TRBJ2-1; 9 nucleotides align to TRBD1. V lost 4 bases and J lost 12; bases outside the gene matches: 4. This CDR3 region has 12 residues. Germline CDR1 reads KGHSH; CDR2 reads LQKENI. The CDR3 DNA sequence: TGTGCCAGCTCACTCCGGGACAGGGTGCAGTTCTTC. This codes for CASSLRDRVQFF.

This clone came up once. The chain recombines TRBV27 with TRBJ2-5; D possibly corresponds to TRBD2 (6 bases). The germline V and J ends were trimmed by 6 bases and 3 bases, with 8 bases remaining between them. Germline CDR1 reads MNHEY; CDR2 reads SMNVEV (reference sequence). CDR3 length: 12 residues. The CDR3 region has the DNA TGTGCCAGCAGGGGGAGGAAAGAGACCCAGTACTTC. This gives the protein CASRGRKETQYF.

Turning to this clone: An end of the junction differs from the germline gene, which may be a read error. The chain combines TRBV6-7 with TRBJ1-2, with no clear D. TRBV6-7 is an open reading frame whose function is uncertain. The CDR3 loop spans 10 amino acids. CDR3 DNA sequence: TGCCTTGAGGATGGGCAAGGCTACACCTTC. Its translation is CLEDGQGYTF.

This chain connects TRBV29-1 to TRBJ2-7; D is perhaps TRBD1 or TRBD2 (5 bases each). The germline V and J ends were trimmed by 4 bases and 7 bases, with 17 bases remaining between them. Germline assignment: CDR1 SQVTM and CDR2 ANQGSEA. The CDR3 runs 13 residues. The CDR3 protein is CSVGGRGLREQYF. CDR3 in DNA: TGCAGCGTTGGGGGCCGGGGCCTCCGGGAGCAGTACTTC.